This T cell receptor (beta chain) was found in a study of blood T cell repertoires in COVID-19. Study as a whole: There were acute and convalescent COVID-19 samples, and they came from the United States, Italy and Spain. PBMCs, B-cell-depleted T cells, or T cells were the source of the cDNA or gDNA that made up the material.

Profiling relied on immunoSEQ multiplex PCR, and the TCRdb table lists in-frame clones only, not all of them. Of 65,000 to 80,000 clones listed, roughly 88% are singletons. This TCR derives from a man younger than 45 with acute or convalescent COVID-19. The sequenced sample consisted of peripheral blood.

This CDR3 is CASRRRGEAQHF. Written as DNA, the CDR3 is TGTGCCAGCAGACGTAGAGGTGAAGCCCAGCATTTT. This chain connects TRBV27 to TRBJ1-5; D is ambiguous. CDR3 size: 12 residues. V lost 6 bases and J lost 11, with 14 bases in between. CDR1 and CDR2 from the germline V gene are MNHEY and SMNVEV (reference sequence).